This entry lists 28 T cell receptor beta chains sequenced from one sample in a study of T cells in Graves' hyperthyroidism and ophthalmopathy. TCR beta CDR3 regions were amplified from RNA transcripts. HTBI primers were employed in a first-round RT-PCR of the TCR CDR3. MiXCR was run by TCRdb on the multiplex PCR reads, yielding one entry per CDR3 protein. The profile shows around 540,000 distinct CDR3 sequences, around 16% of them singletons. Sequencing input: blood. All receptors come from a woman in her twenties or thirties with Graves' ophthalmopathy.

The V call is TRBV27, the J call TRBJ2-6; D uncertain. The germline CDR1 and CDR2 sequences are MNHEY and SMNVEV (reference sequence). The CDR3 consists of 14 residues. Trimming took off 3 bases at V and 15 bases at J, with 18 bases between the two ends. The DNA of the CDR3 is TGTGCCAGCAGTTTTTGGTTTACCCAAGGCGGCCTGACTTTC. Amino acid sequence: CASSFWFTQGGLTF.

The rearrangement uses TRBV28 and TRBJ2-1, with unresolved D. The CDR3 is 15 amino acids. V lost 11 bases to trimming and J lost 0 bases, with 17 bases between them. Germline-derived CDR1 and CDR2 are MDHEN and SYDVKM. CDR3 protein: CAGKGGTSSYNEQFF. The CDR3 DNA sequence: TGTGCCGGAAAAGGCGGTACGAGCTCCTACAATGAGCAGTTCTTC.

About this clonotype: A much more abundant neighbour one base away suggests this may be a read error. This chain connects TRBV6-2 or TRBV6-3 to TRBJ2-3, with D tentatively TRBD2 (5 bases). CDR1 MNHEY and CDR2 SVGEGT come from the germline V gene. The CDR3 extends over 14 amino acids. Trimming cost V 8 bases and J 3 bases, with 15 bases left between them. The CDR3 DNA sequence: TGTGCCAGCGGGTACGGGATGGAGACAGATACGCAGTATTTT. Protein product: CASGYGMETDTQYF.

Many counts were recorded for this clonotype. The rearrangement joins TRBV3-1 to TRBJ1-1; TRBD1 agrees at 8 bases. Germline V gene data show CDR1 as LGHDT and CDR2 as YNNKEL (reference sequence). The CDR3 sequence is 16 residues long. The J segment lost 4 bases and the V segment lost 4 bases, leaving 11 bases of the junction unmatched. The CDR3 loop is CASSLIQRTGTTEAFF. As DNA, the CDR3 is TGTGCCAGCAGCCTAATCCAAAGGACAGGGACCACTGAAGCTTTCTTT.

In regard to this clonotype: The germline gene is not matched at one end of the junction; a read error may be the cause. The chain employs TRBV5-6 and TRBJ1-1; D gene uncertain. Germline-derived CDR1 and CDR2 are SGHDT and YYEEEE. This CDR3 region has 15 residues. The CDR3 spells CANSLIQAMYTEAFF. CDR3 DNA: TGTGCCAACAGCTTGATTCAGGCGATGTACACTGAAGCTTTCTTT.

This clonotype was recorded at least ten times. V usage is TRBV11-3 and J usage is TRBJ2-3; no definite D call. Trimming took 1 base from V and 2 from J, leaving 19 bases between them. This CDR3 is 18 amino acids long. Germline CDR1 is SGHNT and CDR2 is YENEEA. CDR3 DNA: TGTGCCAGCAGCTTAGGTAGCCGTCTAGACCTGGACACAGATACGCAGTATTTT. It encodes CASSLGSRLDLDTDTQYF.

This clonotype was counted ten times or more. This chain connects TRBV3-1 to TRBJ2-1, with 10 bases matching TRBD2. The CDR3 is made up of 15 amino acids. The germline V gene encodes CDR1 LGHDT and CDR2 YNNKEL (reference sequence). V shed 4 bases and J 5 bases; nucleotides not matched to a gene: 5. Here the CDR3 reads CASSPSGRAHNEQFF. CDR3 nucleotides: TGTGCCAGCAGCCCCAGCGGGAGGGCCCACAATGAGCAGTTCTTC.

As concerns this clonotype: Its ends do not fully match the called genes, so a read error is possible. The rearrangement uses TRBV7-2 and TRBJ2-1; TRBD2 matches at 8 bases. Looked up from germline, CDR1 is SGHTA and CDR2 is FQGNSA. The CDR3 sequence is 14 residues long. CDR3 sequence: CAGSPQREINEQFF. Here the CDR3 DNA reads TGTGCCGGCAGCCCCCAGCGGGAGATCAATGAGCAGTTCTTC.

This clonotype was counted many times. The CDR3 loop reads CASSTTLGLAYEQYF. The CDR3 nucleotides read TGTGCCAGCAGTACGACTTTAGGGCTTGCCTACGAGCAGTACTTC. The J gene is TRBJ2-7, the V gene TRBV12-3 or TRBV12-4; no clear D gene. V lost 5 bases, J lost 2 bases, and 16 bases lay in between. The CDR3 is 15 residues long.

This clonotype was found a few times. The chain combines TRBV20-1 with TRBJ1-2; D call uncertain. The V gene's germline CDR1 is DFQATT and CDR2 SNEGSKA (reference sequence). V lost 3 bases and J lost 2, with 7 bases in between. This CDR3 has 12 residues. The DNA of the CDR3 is TGCAGTGCTAGGGACGAGAACTATGGCTACACCTTC. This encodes CSARDENYGYTF.

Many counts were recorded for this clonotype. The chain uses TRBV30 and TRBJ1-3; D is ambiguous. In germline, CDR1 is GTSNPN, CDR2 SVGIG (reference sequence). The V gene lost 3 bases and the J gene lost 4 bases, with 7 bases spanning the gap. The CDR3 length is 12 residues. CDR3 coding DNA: TGTGCCTGGAGGCAGCTCGGAAACACCATATATTTT. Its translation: CAWRQLGNTIYF.

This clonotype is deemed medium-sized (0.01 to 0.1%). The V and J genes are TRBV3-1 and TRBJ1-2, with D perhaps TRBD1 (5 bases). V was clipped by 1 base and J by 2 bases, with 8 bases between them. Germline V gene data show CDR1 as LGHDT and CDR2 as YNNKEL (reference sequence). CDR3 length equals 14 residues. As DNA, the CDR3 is TGTGCCAGCAGCCAAGGCGACAGCAACTATGGCTACACCTTC. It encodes CASSQGDSNYGYTF.

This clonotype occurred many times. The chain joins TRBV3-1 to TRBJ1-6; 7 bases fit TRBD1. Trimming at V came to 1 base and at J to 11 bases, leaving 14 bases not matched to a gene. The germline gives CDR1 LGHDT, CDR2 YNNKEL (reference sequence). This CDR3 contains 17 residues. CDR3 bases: TGTGCCAGCAGCCAAGCGCATGGGGCAGGGGGACGTGCACCCCTCCACTTT. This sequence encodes CASSQAHGAGGRAPLHF.

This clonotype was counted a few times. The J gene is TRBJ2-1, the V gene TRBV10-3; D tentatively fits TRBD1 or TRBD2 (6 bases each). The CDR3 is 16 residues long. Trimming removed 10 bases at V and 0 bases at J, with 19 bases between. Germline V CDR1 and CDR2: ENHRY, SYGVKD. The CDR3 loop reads CATEVGGPSSYNEQFF. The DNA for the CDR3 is TGTGCCACCGAGGTCGGGGGCCCGAGCTCCTACAATGAGCAGTTCTTC.

CDR3 coding DNA: TGCGCCAGCAGCATAGCTATTACTTCGAACACCGGGGAGCTGTTTTTT. It specifies CASSIAITSNTGELFF. The chain combines TRBV5-1 with TRBJ2-2; no reliable D call. CDR1 and CDR2 from the germline V gene are SGHRS and YFSETQ. This CDR3 region has 16 residues. Trimming cost V 4 bases and J 0 bases, with 13 bases left between them.

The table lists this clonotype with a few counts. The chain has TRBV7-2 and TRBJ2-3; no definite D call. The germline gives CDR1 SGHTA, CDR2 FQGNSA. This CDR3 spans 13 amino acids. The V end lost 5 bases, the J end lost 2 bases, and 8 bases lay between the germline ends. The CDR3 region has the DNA TGTGCCAGCAGCACCCCCGACACAGATACGCAGTATTTT. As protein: CASSTPDTDTQYF.

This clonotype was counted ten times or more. The CDR3 bases are TGTGCCAGCAGTGAGGAGGGTCTGAATCAGCCCCAGCATTTT. As protein: CASSEEGLNQPQHF. J is TRBJ1-5 and V is TRBV2; D is unresolved. Trimming removed 3 bases from V and 4 bases from J, with 10 bases in between. The germline V gene encodes CDR1 SNHLY and CDR2 FYNNEI. CDR3 length: 14 residues.

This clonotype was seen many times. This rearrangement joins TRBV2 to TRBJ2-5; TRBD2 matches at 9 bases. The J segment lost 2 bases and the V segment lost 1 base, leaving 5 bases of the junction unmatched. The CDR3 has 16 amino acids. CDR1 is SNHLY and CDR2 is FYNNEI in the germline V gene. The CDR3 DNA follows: TGTGCCAGCAGTGAAGATAGCGGGAGTGATCAAGAGACCCAGTACTTC. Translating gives CASSEDSGSDQETQYF.

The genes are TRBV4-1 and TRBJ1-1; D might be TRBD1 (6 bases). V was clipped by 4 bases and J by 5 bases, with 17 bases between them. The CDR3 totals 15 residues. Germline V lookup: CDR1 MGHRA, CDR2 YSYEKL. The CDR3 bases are TGCGCCAGCAGCCCTCGTAGGGGGGCGAATACTGAAGCTTTCTTT. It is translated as CASSPRRGANTEAFF.

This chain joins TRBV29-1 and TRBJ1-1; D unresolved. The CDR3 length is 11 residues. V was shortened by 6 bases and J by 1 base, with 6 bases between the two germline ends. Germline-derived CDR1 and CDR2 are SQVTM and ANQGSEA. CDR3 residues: CSVFRNTEAFF. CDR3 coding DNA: TGCAGCGTCTTCAGGAACACTGAAGCTTTCTTT.

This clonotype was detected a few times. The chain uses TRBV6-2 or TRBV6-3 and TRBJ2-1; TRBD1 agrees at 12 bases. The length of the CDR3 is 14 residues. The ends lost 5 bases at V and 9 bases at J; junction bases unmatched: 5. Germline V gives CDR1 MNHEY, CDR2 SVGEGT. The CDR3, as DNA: TGTGCCAGCAGTCCGGGACAGGGGGCAGGTGAGCAGTTCTTC. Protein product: CASSPGQGAGEQFF.

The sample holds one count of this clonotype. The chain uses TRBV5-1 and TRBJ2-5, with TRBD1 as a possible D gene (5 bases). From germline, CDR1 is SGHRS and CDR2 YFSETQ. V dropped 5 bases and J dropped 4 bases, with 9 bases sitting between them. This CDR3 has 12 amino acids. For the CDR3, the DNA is TGCGCCAGCAGACCTACAGGAGAGACCCAGTACTTC. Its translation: CASRPTGETQYF.

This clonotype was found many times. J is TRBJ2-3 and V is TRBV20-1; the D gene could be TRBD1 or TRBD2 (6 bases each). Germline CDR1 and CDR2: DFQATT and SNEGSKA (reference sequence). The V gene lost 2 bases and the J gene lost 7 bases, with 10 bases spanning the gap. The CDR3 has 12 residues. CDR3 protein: CSARFGGNTQYF. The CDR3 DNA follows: TGCAGTGCTAGATTCGGGGGCAATACGCAGTATTTT.

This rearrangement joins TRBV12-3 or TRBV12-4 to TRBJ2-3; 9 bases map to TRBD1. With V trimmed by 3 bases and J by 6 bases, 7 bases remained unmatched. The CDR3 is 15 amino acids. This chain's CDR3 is CASSFLQGAGDTQYF. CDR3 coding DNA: TGTGCCAGCAGTTTCCTACAGGGGGCCGGGGATACGCAGTATTTT.

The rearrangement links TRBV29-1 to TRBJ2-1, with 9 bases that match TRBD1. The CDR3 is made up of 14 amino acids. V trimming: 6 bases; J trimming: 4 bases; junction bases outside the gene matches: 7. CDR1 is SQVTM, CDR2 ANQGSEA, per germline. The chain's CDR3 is CSVRDRDPYNEQFF. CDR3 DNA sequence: TGCAGCGTCCGGGACAGGGACCCTTACAATGAGCAGTTCTTC.

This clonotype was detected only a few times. CDR3 bases: TGCAGCGTTGTAACTAGCGGGAGTAGCGAGCAGTACTTC. Amino acids: CSVVTSGSSEQYF. V gene TRBV29-1 combines with J gene TRBJ2-7, with TRBD2 matching 11 bases. This CDR3 has 13 residues. Germline V gives CDR1 SQVTM, CDR2 ANQGSEA. J was trimmed by 6 bases and V by 4 bases; bases with no gene match: 5.

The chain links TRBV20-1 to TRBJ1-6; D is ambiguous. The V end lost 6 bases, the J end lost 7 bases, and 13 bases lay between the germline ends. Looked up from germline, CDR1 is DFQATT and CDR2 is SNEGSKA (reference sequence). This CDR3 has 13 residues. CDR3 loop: CSALRAGNSPLHF. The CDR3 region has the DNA TGCAGTGCCCTACGGGCCGGGAATTCACCCCTCCACTTT.

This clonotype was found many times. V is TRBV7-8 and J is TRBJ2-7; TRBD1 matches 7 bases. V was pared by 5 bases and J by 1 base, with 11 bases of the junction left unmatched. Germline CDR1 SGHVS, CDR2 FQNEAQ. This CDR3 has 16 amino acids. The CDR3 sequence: CASSPGQTLTSYEQYF. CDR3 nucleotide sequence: TGTGCCAGCAGCCCGGGACAGACCCTTACGTCCTACGAGCAGTACTTC.